The rows below give T cell receptor beta chains drawn from one sample of a study of regulatory and conventional T cells in RAG deficiency. The repertoire was sequenced with immunoSEQ multiplex PCR; TCRdb's copy has only in-frame clones and lacks some. The sample lists 45,000 or so clones, more than 80% seen once, with about 0.53% in the top ten. These sequences were also reported in another study, on regulatory T cells.

The sequenced sample was CD4+ effector T cells sorted from blood. The receptors stem from a human donor in good health. CDR3s include the opening cysteine and the closing phenylalanine or tryptophan. The D gene is left open where the match is weak. Rows give clone size only sometimes, using once, few, many, or a class for an expanded clone.

J	size	V	length	D	CDR3	DNA
TRBJ2-5	.	TRBV11-2	14	.	CASSFGQSRETQYF	TGTGCCAGCAGCTTCGGACAGTCTCGGGAGACCCAGTACTTC
TRBJ1-5	.	TRBV4-1	15	TRBD1	CASSETGLGNQPQHF	TGCGCCAGCAGCGAGACAGGGCTCGGGAATCAGCCCCAGCATTTT
TRBJ1-1	.	TRBV28	11	.	CASRGTIEAFF	TGTGCCAGCAGAGGTACGATTGAAGCTTTCTTT
TRBJ2-7	once	TRBV18	12	.	CASSPGTYEQYF	TGTGCCAGCTCACCGGGTACCTACGAGCAGTACTTC
TRBJ2-5	.	TRBV11-3	14	.	CASSLLAAQETQYF	TGTGCCAGCAGCTTATTAGCGGCCCAAGAGACCCAGTACTTC
TRBJ1-2	once	TRBV10-2	16	.	CASSERSPPASYGYTF	TGCGCCAGCAGTGAGCGGAGCCCACCCGCGTCCTATGGCTACACCTTC
TRBJ1-2	once	TRBV18	14	.	CASSPDRVGYGYTF	TGTGCCAGCTCACCAGATAGGGTGGGCTATGGCTACACCTTC
TRBJ2-5	.	TRBV19	13	.	CASSWAAQETQYF	TGTGCCAGTAGTTGGGCAGCCCAAGAGACCCAGTACTTC
TRBJ2-1	few	TRBV6-5	16	TRBD2	CASSYSSGGAPGVQFF	TGTGCCAGCAGTTACTCGAGCGGGGGGGCACCAGGGGTGCAGTTCTTC
TRBJ1-1	.	TRBV6-4	14	.	CASRGEAMNTEAFF	TGTGCCAGCAGGGGGGAGGCCATGAACACTGAAGCTTTCTTT
TRBJ2-7	.	TRBV16	12	.	CASSPNPYEQYF	TGTGCCAGCAGTCCCAATCCCTACGAGCAGTACTTC
TRBJ2-1	.	TRBV10-3	14	TRBD2	CAINEREGYNEQFF	TGTGCCATCAACGAGCGGGAGGGGTACAATGAGCAGTTCTTC
TRBJ2-1	.	TRBV6-5	11	.	CASRIANEQFF	TGTGCCAGCAGAATAGCCAATGAGCAGTTCTTC
TRBJ1-2	few	TRBV28	12	.	CASSFGSYGYTF	TGTGCCAGCAGTTTCGGCAGCTATGGCTACACCTTC
TRBJ1-5	.	TRBV30	13	TRBD1	CAWRGGPGRPQHF	TGTGCCTGGAGAGGGGGCCCCGGTCGGCCCCAGCATTTT
TRBJ2-5	.	TRBV18	15	.	CASSPGQTPKETQYF	TGTGCCAGCTCACCAGGTCAGACGCCAAAGGAGACCCAGTACTTC
TRBJ2-1	.	TRBV6-1	13	.	CASSSGLGNEQFF	TGTGCCAGCAGTTCGGGACTGGGTAATGAGCAGTTCTTC
TRBJ2-3	once	TRBV29-1	11	.	CSGQFTDTQYF	TGCAGCGGGCAATTCACAGATACGCAGTATTTT
TRBJ1-5	.	TRBV27	13	.	CASSLGRNQPQHF	TGTGCCAGCAGTCTAGGGAGAAATCAGCCCCAGCATTTT
TRBJ2-1	.	TRBV5-1	18	TRBD2	CASSLAPSSGGGYNEQFF	TGCGCCAGCAGCTTGGCTCCCTCTAGCGGGGGGGGTTACAATGAGCAGTTCTTC
TRBJ2-1	.	TRBV10-3	12	.	CAISERALEQFF	TGTGCCATCAGTGAAAGAGCGTTAGAGCAGTTCTTC
TRBJ2-2	.	TRBV6-1	15	TRBD1	CASSATGTDTGELFF	TGTGCCAGCAGTGCCACCGGGACAGACACCGGGGAGCTGTTTTTT